This T cell receptor (beta chain) was captured by sequencing in a study of blood T cell repertoires in COVID-19. Study-level background: The United States, Italy and Spain provided the acute and convalescent COVID-19 samples. Sample material is recorded as cDNA or gDNA derived from T cells, B-cell-depleted T cells, or PBMCs.

Trimming at V came to 3 bases and at J to 1 base, leaving 6 bases not matched to a gene. Germline CDR1 and CDR2: SGHKS and YYEKEE (reference sequence). This CDR3 has 18 amino acids. Original handling: Reference gene primer amplification yielded estimated nucleated cell counts. TCRdb's table, derived via immunoSEQ multiplex PCR, lists solely in-frame clones and lacks some. The V and J calls and the clone size are those of that table, but D and trimming were determined from the DNA. This table has 200,000 or so clones, about 90% appearing once. V and J are TRBV5-5 and TRBJ2-6; TRBD1 agrees at 11 bases. Sequenced input: peripheral blood. This clonotype was obtained from a man aged 40-50 years with active or convalescent COVID-19. This CDR3 is CASSYRDRGRSGANVLTF. CDR3 DNA: TGTGCCAGCAGCTACCGGGACAGGGGGAGGTCTGGGGCCAACGTCCTGACTTTC.